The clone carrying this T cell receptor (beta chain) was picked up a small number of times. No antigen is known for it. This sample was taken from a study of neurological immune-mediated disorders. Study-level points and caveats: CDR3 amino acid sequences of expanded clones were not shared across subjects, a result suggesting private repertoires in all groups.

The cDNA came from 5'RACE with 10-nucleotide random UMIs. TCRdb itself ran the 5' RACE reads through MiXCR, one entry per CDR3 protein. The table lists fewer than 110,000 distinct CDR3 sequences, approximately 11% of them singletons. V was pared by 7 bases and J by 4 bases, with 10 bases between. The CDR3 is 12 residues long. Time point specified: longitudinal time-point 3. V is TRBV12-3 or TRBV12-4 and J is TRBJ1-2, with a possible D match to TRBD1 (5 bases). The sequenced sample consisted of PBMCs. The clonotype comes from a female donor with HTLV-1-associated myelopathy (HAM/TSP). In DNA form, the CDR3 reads TGTGCCAGCACCCCTGGGGGCTATGGCTACACCTTC. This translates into CASTPGGYGYTF.